This TCR beta chain originates from a study of a mutant IDH1 vaccine in newly diagnosed glioma (dated by TCRdb to about 2021). Turning to the overall study: The approximately 29 treated patients were approximately 62% male and about 40% female, with a mean age of about 38 years. Prior to enrollment, patients had been given standard therapy consisting of radiotherapy alone, temozolomide alone, or radiochemotherapy with temozolomide, with the combination given to most patients. Peripheral blood was drawn at six visits: V03 (baseline), V05, V07, V10, V12 and V13. Longitudinal TCRB deep sequencing was done for 25 treated patients, wherever samples were available for exploratory analyses. Overall results and qualifications from the work: Selection of PBMC samples for TCRB deep sequencing was based on availability. It was noted by the authors that analyses of patient blood samples could not be reproduced owing to sample limitations. Pseudoprogression appeared unrelated to alterations in the top peripheral T cell clonotypes detected by TCRB sequencing. Vaccine-induced immune responses across multiple MHC alleles were detected in approximately 94% of patients.

Trimming at the junction amounts to 0 bases on V and 9 bases on J, and the germline ends lie 15 bases apart. Counted from cysteine to phenylalanine, this CDR3 has 16 amino acids. Just CDR3 DNA is preserved here, 48 bases in frame from base 1. As encoded in the germline V gene, CDR1 is MNHEY while CDR2 is SVGAGI. Turning to this clone: No antigen is known for it. The input lacks base qualities; no much larger clone sits a single base away.

Receptors were amplified or captured by the immunoSEQ multiplex PCR assay. Rearranged TCR beta chain sequences were amplified using the hsTCRB Kit according to the manufacturer's protocol. Sequencing of TCRB libraries was carried out on an Illumina MiSeq. Per the original workflow: The proprietary platform of the kit vendor was used for demultiplexing, trimming and gene mapping. TCRdb took over this immuneACCESS table, retaining in-frame rearrangements with V and J assigned. Such tables are incomplete; in checked studies, under half of the missing clones stem from an unresolved V gene, and the remainder is unexplained. The DNA gave D and trimming, while V, J and clone size come from that table. The sample has 92,000 or so clones on record, roughly 80% of them singletons. The ten largest clones add up to around 5.2% of the sample. This specimen's time point label, interpreted: baseline, week 1 (first vaccination visit). The sample's treatment or condition label, in plain terms: pre-vaccination baseline after standard-of-care therapy. The donors had newly diagnosed IDH1-mutant astrocytomas of WHO grade 3 or 4 that showed loss of nuclear ATRX. The samples were drawn from NOA16, a multicentre, single-arm, open-label phase I trial in Germany that tested a mutant IDH1 peptide vaccine in humans for the first time. For immunogenicity testing, the blood drawn at visit V03 was used as the baseline sample. The DNeasy Blood and Tissue Kit was used to extract genomic DNA from EDTA blood for TCRB sequencing.

The sample was PBMCs, taken from a glioma patient treated with radiotherapy, temozolomide or both. The chain joins TRBV6-5 to TRBJ1-6; a tentative D match to TRBD1 spans 5 bases. The sequence came from a man aged 40-55 years with glioma. Some clones in this sample may be carry-over from other donors' samples. CDR3 protein: CASSYSGRALGSPLHF. The sequenced DNA is TGTGCCAGCAGTTACTCGGGACGTGCTTTGGGTTCACCCCTCCACTTT.